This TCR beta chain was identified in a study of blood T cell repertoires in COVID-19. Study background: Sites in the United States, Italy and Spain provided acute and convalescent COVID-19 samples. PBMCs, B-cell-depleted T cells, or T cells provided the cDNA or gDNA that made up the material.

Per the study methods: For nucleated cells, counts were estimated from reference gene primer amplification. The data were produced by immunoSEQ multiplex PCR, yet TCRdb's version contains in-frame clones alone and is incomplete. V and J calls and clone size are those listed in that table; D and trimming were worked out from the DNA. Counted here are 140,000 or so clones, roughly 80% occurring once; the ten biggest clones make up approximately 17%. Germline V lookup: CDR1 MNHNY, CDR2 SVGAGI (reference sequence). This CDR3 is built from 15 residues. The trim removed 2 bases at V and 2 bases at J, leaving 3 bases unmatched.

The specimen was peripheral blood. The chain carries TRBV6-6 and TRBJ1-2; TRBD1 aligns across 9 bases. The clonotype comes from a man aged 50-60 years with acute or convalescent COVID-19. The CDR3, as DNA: TGTGCCAGCAGTTACCACGGACAGGGGAACTATGGCTACACCTTC. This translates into CASSYHGQGNYGYTF.